This TCR beta chain derives from a study of blood T cell repertoires in COVID-19. Study in general: Researchers got acute and convalescent COVID-19 samples from the United States, Italy and Spain. T cells, B-cell-depleted T cells, or PBMCs supplied cDNA or gDNA.

The assay was immunoSEQ multiplex PCR, and TCRdb's table has in-frame clones only and misses some. The sample lists approximately 300,000 clones; 90% were seen once. Sequenced: peripheral blood. The sequence was collected from a middle-aged woman with COVID-19, enrolled during active disease.

The CDR3 DNA is TGTGCCTGGAGACCGCCCGGGAATTCACCCCTCCACTTT. It is translated as CAWRPPGNSPLHF. V usage is TRBV30 and J usage is TRBJ1-6; D gene unclear. Germline V gene data show CDR1 as GTSNPN and CDR2 as SVGIG (reference sequence). The CDR3 has 13 amino acids. Deletions cut 3 bases from V and 7 bases from J, with 10 bases between.